The next 27 T cell receptor beta chains were all read from a single sample in a study of CD8+CD57+ T cells in acquired aplastic anemia. Researchers used genomic DNA as the template to profile TCR beta VDJ and CDR3. TCRdb re-derived calls from the reads in MiXCR, one entry per CDR3 protein. The sample records about 190,000 distinct CDR3 sequences, roughly half being singletons. The sequencing sample was made of sorted CD4+, CD8+, or CD8+CD57+ T cells (not recorded which) from PBMCs. The source of these receptors is a human donor in good health, serving as a control.

This clonotype was found many times. The J gene is TRBJ1-1, the V gene TRBV12-3 or TRBV12-4; D may be TRBD1 (6 bases). The CDR3 consists of 13 residues. Trimming cost V 6 bases and J 3 bases, with 11 bases left between them. The CDR3 DNA reads TGTGCCAGCAGGGCGCAGGGGCACACTGAAGCTTTCTTT. Translation gives CASRAQGHTEAFF.

This clonotype occurred a few times. A much more abundant neighbour one base away suggests this may be a read error. Here the CDR3 DNA reads TGTGCCAGCAGTTCGGACAGGGGAGATTCACCCCTCCACTTT. Translated, it gives CASSSDRGDSPLHF. The V gene is TRBV27, the J gene TRBJ1-6, with 9 bases lining up with TRBD1. There are 14 residues in the CDR3. V lost 4 bases, J lost 8 bases, and 3 bases stayed unmatched. Looked up from germline, CDR1 is MNHEY and CDR2 is SMNVEV (reference sequence).

This chain joins TRBV7-3 and TRBJ1-1; 7 positions agree with TRBD1. The germline V gene has CDR1 SGHTA and CDR2 FQGTGA. J lost 1 base, V lost 2 bases, and 4 bases had no gene match. The CDR3 loop spans 15 amino acids. CDR3 sequence reads: CASSLGGTENTEAFF. The CDR3 DNA reads TGTGCCAGCAGCTTAGGAGGGACAGAGAACACTGAAGCTTTCTTT.

At least ten counts were recorded for this clonotype. DNA of the CDR3: TGTGCCAGCAGCTTAGTAGCGGGGGTTGCCTACAATGAGCAGTTCTTC. Encoded protein: CASSLVAGVAYNEQFF. The chain joins TRBV7-2 to TRBJ2-1, with 9 bases aligning to TRBD2. Germline V gene data show CDR1 as SGHTA and CDR2 as FQGNSA. J was trimmed by 2 bases and V by 1 base; bases with no gene match: 3. The CDR3 sequence is 16 residues long.

This clonotype was seen at least ten times. Relative to the germline gene, one junction end is altered; a read error may explain this. J is TRBJ1-3 and V is TRBV6-1; D call uncertain. CDR3 size: 13 residues. Per the germline V gene, CDR1 is MNHNS and CDR2 is SASEGT. For the CDR3, the DNA is TGTGCCAGCAATGAAGGCTCTGGAAACACCATATATTTT. Its translation: CASNEGSGNTIYF.

V and J are TRBV7-2 and TRBJ2-1, with 15 bases that match TRBD2. Germline lookup yields CDR1 SGHTA and CDR2 FQGNSA. The CDR3 runs 21 residues. The trim removed 5 bases at V and 8 bases at J, leaving 22 bases unmatched. The CDR3 DNA sequence: TGTGCCAGCAGCCGACGGGCCGGGACTAGCGGGGGGTGGGGACCTTCGGATGAGCAGTTCTTC. Translated: CASSRRAGTSGGWGPSDEQFF.

V is TRBV20-1 and J is TRBJ2-7, with unresolved D. The V gene's germline CDR1 is DFQATT and CDR2 SNEGSKA (reference sequence). The CDR3 runs to 11 residues. V lost 5 bases, J lost 5 bases, and 10 bases lay in between. The CDR3 sequence is CSAGAQDEQYF. DNA of the CDR3: TGCAGTGCTGGCGCCCAGGACGAGCAGTACTTC.

In this sample, this clonotype turned up many times. Without the conserved terminal phenylalanine or tryptophan, this CDR3 likely stems from a read error. The chain has TRBV7-8 and TRBJ2-3; TRBD2 is a possible D gene (5 bases). Deletions cut 4 bases from V and 7 bases from J, with 15 bases between. The CDR3 consists of 14 residues. Germline lookup yields CDR1 SGHVS and CDR2 FQNEAQ. CDR3 bases: TGTGCCAGCAGCTCGAGGGTCGGGTCTTATACGCAGTATCTT. Residues: CASSSRVGSYTQYL.

This clonotype was seen many times. The V gene is TRBV19, the J gene TRBJ1-5; D unresolved. Trimming cost V 3 bases and J 0 bases, with 12 bases left between them. The germline V gene has CDR1 LNHDA and CDR2 SQIVND (reference sequence). This CDR3 is 16 amino acids long. The CDR3 nucleotides are TGTGCCAGTAGTATTATCCAGTTACATAGCAATCAGCCCCAGCATTTT. It translates to CASSIIQLHSNQPQHF.

CDR3 DNA sequence: TGTGCCAGTAGTGTGGCGGGGGTTCAGCCCCAGCATTTT. Translated: CASSVAGVQPQHF. The genes are TRBV19 and TRBJ1-5; weak D call: TRBD1 (5 bases). The CDR3 is 13 residues long. In germline, CDR1 is LNHDA, CDR2 SQIVND (reference sequence). V lost 5 bases and J lost 6, with 11 bases in between.

This clonotype appeared a few times. V gene TRBV27 combines with J gene TRBJ1-5; D gene uncertain. Between the trimmed V and J ends, which lost 2 bases and 0 bases, there was a span of 8 bases. CDR3 length: 15 residues. CDR1 is MNHEY, CDR2 SMNVEV, per germline (reference sequence). The CDR3: CASSLNPYSNQPQHF. In nucleotides, the CDR3 is TGTGCCAGCAGTTTAAACCCCTATAGCAATCAGCCCCAGCATTTT.

The chain links TRBV5-1 to TRBJ2-7, with 10 bases fitting TRBD1. This CDR3 has 15 amino acids. The germline CDR1 and CDR2 sequences are SGHRS and YFSETQ. The V and J ends lost 6 bases and 4 bases, in that order; junction bases with no gene match: 10. The CDR3 protein is CASTLTGGIVYEQYF. In DNA form, the CDR3 reads TGCGCCAGCACCCTGACAGGGGGCATAGTGTACGAGCAGTACTTC.

This sequence joins TRBV25-1 and TRBJ1-6; D gene ambiguous. Germline V gene sequence: CDR1 MGHDK, CDR2 SYGVNS. The CDR3 has 15 amino acids. V was clipped by 3 bases and J by 5 bases, with 11 bases between them. For the CDR3, the DNA is TGTGCCAGCAGTGACTTAATCCGTCATAATTCACCCCTCCACTTT. Protein product: CASSDLIRHNSPLHF.

As regards this clonotype: A clone one base away is much larger, so this may be a read error. The rearrangement joins TRBV4-1 to TRBJ1-1; the match to TRBD1 covers 8 bases. The CDR3 is made up of 18 amino acids. The V gene end was trimmed by 1 base and the J gene end by 0 bases; junction bases not matched to a gene: 10. Germline V gene sequence: CDR1 MGHRA, CDR2 YSYEKL. The chain's CDR3 is CASSQGTGRPRMNTEAFF. The CDR3 DNA sequence: TGCGCCAGCAGCCAAGGGACAGGGCGTCCCCGAATGAACACTGAAGCTTTCTTT.

The rearrangement joins TRBV7-9 to TRBJ2-4, with 7 bases aligning to TRBD1. The CDR3 extends over 18 amino acids. The V gene end was trimmed by 7 bases and the J gene end by 2 bases; junction bases not matched to a gene: 17. The V gene's germline CDR1 is SEHNR and CDR2 FQNEAQ (reference sequence). This CDR3 reads CASITKGQPKGTKNIQYF. As DNA, the CDR3 is TGTGCCAGCATCACAAAGGGACAGCCCAAGGGTACCAAAAACATTCAGTACTTC.

The DNA of the CDR3 is TGCAGTGCTAGCGGTTTTACAGGGGGACTCGGCTATGGCTACACCTTC. Its protein is CSASGFTGGLGYGYTF. The chain has TRBV20-1 and TRBJ1-2; 8 positions agree with TRBD1. Germline values: CDR1 DFQATT, CDR2 SNEGSKA (reference sequence). V lost 3 bases, J lost 4 bases, and 13 bases stayed unmatched. CDR3 length equals 16 residues.

This clonotype was counted at least ten times. The genes are TRBV5-8 and TRBJ1-6; tentatively, D is TRBD1 (5 bases). Germline CDR1 is SGHTS and CDR2 is YDEGEE. The V end lost 0 bases, the J end lost 6 bases, and 13 bases lay between the germline ends. CDR3 length: 16 amino acids. As DNA, the CDR3 is TGTGCCAGCAGCTTGGGGCGGACAAGGACTAATTCACCCCTCCACTTT. Translation: CASSLGRTRTNSPLHF. The full variable domain, with the rest looked up from reference TRBV5-8 and TRBJ1-6, is EAGVTQSPTHLIKTRGQQATLRCSPISGHTSVYWYQQALGLGLQFLLWYDEGEERNRGNFPPRFSGRQFPNYSSELNVNALELEDSALYLCASSLGRTRTNSPLHFGNGTRLTVT.

This clonotype occurred many times. The V call is TRBV5-4, the J call TRBJ2-6; D is unclear. Germline V lookup: CDR1 SGHNT, CDR2 YYREEE (reference sequence). The CDR3 loop spans 14 amino acids. Between the trimmed V and J ends, which lost 7 bases and 2 bases, there was a span of 10 bases. The CDR3 nucleotides are TGTGCCAGCCCATTGGCGGCTGGGGCCAACGTCCTGACTTTC. Translation gives CASPLAAGANVLTF.

The sample holds many counts of this clonotype. It may be a read error: a sequence one base away is much more abundant. Given the absence of the conserved phenylalanine or tryptophan at the CDR3 end, a read error is likely. The chain uses TRBV12-3 or TRBV12-4 and TRBJ1-6; no reliable D call. V gave up 1 base and J gave up 12 bases, with 4 bases separating them. The CDR3 totals 11 residues. DNA of the CDR3: TGTGCCAGCAGTTTAGGAGGACCCCTCCACGTT. Its protein product is CASSLGGPLHV.

The CDR3 loop is CASSLEVTSYEQYF. The CDR3 coding sequence is TGCGCCAGCAGCTTGGAGGTCACATCCTACGAGCAGTACTTC. J is TRBJ2-7 and V is TRBV5-1; D remains unclear. V gave up 0 bases and J gave up 1 base, with 8 bases separating them. The length of the CDR3 is 14 residues. From germline, CDR1 is SGHRS and CDR2 YFSETQ.

The gene calls are TRBV20-1 and TRBJ2-7; D might be TRBD2 (5 bases). Germline CDR1 and CDR2: DFQATT and SNEGSKA (reference sequence). The ends were cut back, 3 bases at V and 7 bases at J, with 13 bases in the middle. The CDR3 runs to 12 residues. CDR3 sequence: CSASRGLGEQYF. CDR3 sequence (DNA): TGCAGTGCTAGCCGGGGTTTGGGGGAGCAGTACTTC.

The rearrangement joins TRBV7-9 to TRBJ1-6; D unclear. V was pared by 1 base and J by 8 bases, with 15 bases between. In germline, CDR1 is SEHNR, CDR2 FQNEAQ (reference sequence). This CDR3 comprises 16 residues. CDR3 sequence (DNA): TGTGCCAGCAGCTTAGGGGGATTGGGAGGATATTCACCCCTCCACTTT. Translating it yields CASSLGGLGGYSPLHF.

This clonotype has at least ten counts. The chain couples TRBV20-1 to TRBJ2-7; 9 nucleotides agree with TRBD1. Germline assignment: CDR1 DFQATT and CDR2 SNEGSKA (reference sequence). The CDR3 is 14 residues long. J was trimmed by 5 bases and V by 2 bases; bases with no gene match: 7. The CDR3 coding sequence is TGCAGTGCTAGATTCCGACAGGGGGGGAACGAGCAGTACTTC. Residues: CSARFRQGGNEQYF.

V gene TRBV4-3 combines with J gene TRBJ1-4; tentatively, D is TRBD1 (5 bases). Germline-derived CDR1 and CDR2 are LGHNA and YSLEER. Trimming removed 0 bases at V and 7 bases at J, with 24 bases between. This CDR3 region has 19 residues. The DNA of the CDR3 is TGCGCCAGCAGCCAAGATCTACCCTCCCCAGGGTCAAATACTGAAAAACTGTTTTTT. Residues: CASSQDLPSPGSNTEKLFF.

The CDR3 nucleotides are TGTGCCAGCAGCTTAGTAACAGGGAGGTACGAGCAGTACTTC. Its translation is CASSLVTGRYEQYF. This chain connects TRBV7-9 to TRBJ2-7, with D possibly being TRBD1 or TRBD2 (6 bases each). Trimming took off 1 base at V and 4 bases at J, with 11 bases between the two ends. The CDR3 spans 14 residues. CDR1 and CDR2 from the germline V gene are SEHNR and FQNEAQ (reference sequence).

This clonotype was seen ten or more times. The rearrangement links TRBV9 to TRBJ1-1; D is unresolved. CDR3 length equals 13 residues. V was cut by 4 bases and J by 3 bases, with 10 bases left in between. Looked up from germline, CDR1 is SGDLS and CDR2 is YYNGEE. The CDR3 DNA is TGTGCCAGCAGCCCCGTAATCCACACTGAAGCTTTCTTT. Protein sequence: CASSPVIHTEAFF.

The gene calls are TRBV7-2 and TRBJ2-7; 10 bases map to TRBD1. V lost 1 base, J lost 3 bases, and 3 bases stayed unmatched. Germline CDR1 SGHTA, CDR2 FQGNSA. This CDR3 has 15 amino acids. In DNA form, the CDR3 reads TGTGCCAGCAGCTTAGTGGGACAGGGGCACTACGAGCAGTACTTC. The encoded protein is CASSLVGQGHYEQYF. The full variable domain, with the rest looked up from reference TRBV7-2 and TRBJ2-7, is GAGVSQSPSNKVTEKGKDVELRCDPISGHTALYWYRQSLGQGLEFLIYFQGNSAPDKSGLPSDRFSAERTGGSVSTLTIQRTQQEDSAVYLCASSLVGQGHYEQYFGPGTRLTVT.